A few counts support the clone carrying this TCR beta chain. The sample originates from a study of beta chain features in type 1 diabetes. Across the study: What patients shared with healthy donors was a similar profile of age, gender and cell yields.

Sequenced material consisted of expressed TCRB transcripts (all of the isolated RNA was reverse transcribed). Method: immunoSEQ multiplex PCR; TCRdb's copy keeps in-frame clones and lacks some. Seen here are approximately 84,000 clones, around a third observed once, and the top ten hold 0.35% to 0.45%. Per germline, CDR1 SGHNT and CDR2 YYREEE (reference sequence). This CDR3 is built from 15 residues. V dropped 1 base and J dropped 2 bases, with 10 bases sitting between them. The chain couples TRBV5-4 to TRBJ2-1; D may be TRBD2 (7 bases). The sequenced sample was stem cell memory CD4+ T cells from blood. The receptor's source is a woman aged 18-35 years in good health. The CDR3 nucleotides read TGTGCCAGCAGCTTGCAGGGGAGGGCCTACAATGAGCAGTTCTTC. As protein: CASSLQGRAYNEQFF.